This T cell receptor beta chain derives from a study of CD8+ T cells in alopecia areata. Extraction and reverse transcription of RNA yielded cDNA as the sequencing template. TCRdb keeps only in-frame clones here, not all; method: immunoSEQ multiplex PCR. The table records 90,000 to 100,000 clones, approximately 42% of them present only once. Trimming pared 2 bases from V and 2 bases from J, leaving 11 bases between. The CDR3 has 15 residues. Germline loops: CDR1 LNHDA, CDR2 SQIVND (reference sequence). This clone was seen a handful of times. The gene calls are TRBV19 and TRBJ2-3; D is undetermined. The receptor comes from a human donor with alopecia areata. The sample comprised CD4+ T cells sorted from blood. The DNA of the CDR3 is TGTGCCAGTAGTATAATGCTTTCTGCCACAGATACGCAGTATTTT. Translating gives CASSIMLSATDTQYF.